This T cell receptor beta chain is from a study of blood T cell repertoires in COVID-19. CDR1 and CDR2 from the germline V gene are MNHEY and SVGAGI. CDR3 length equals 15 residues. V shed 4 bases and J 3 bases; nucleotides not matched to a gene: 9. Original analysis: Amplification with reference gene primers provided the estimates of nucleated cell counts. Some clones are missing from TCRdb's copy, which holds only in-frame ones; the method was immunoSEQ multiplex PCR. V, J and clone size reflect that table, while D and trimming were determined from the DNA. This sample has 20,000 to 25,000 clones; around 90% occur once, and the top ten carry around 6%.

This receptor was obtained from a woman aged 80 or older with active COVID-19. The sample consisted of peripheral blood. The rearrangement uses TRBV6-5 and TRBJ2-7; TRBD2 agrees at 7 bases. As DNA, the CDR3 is TGTGCCAGCAGTTCCCGGCGGGGGACGAGCTACGAGCAGTACTTC. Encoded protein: CASSSRRGTSYEQYF.